The 16 T cell receptor beta chains below were found in one sample sequenced in a study of blood T cell repertoires in COVID-19. Libraries were prepared by immunoSEQ multiplex PCR; TCRdb keeps only in-frame clonotypes and omits some of them. The sample carries approximately 54,000 clones, roughly 84% recorded once. The specimen sequenced was peripheral blood. The receptors were gathered from a man at least 80 years old with active COVID-19.

J is TRBJ2-5 and V is TRBV7-9, with 11 positions matching TRBD2. V dropped 1 base and J dropped 5; count of bases not matched to a gene: 12. CDR1 SEHNR and CDR2 FQNEAQ come from the germline V gene (reference sequence). This CDR3 spans 18 amino acids. CDR3 sequence (DNA): TGTGCCAGCAGCTTAGAAGGCCTAGCGGGAGGATGGGAGGAGACCCAGTACTTC. Its protein is CASSLEGLAGGWEETQYF.

The chain joins TRBV6-5 to TRBJ2-7; D perhaps matches TRBD1 (6 bases). Germline V gives CDR1 MNHEY, CDR2 SVGAGI. Trimming took off 6 bases at V and 3 bases at J, with 12 bases between the two ends. The CDR3 loop spans 13 amino acids. CDR3 coding DNA: TGTGCCAGCAGCCTAGGACAGAGCTACGAGCAGTACTTC. Encoded protein: CASSLGQSYEQYF.

The chain joins TRBV30 to TRBJ1-4; TRBD1 might be the D (6 bases). Germline CDR1 GTSNPN, CDR2 SVGIG (reference sequence). The length of the CDR3 is 15 residues. V lost 4 bases and J lost 5, with 17 bases in between. The CDR3 region is CAWKPPDRRNEKLFF. DNA of the CDR3: TGTGCCTGGAAGCCCCCGGACAGACGAAATGAAAAACTGTTTTTT.

Notes on this clone: At one boundary the junction diverges from the germline segment, which might be a read error. The rearrangement joins TRBV7-2 to TRBJ2-3; TRBD1 matches 9 bases. This CDR3 comprises 11 residues. Germline V gene data show CDR1 as SGHTA and CDR2 as FQGNSA. Written as DNA, the CDR3 is TGTGCCAGCAGCTTAGGGACAGGGGTGTTTTTT. Residues: CASSLGTGVFF.

The V gene is TRBV19, the J gene TRBJ2-7, with D perhaps TRBD2 (5 bases). CDR3 length: 16 amino acids. Trimming removed 5 bases from V and 2 bases from J, with 19 bases in between. CDR1 is LNHDA, CDR2 SQIVND, per germline (reference sequence). In DNA, the CDR3 is TGTGCCAGTAGTGAGAATGAGGGCAGTGTACCCTACGAGCAGTACTTC. It codes for CASSENEGSVPYEQYF.

The chain joins TRBV7-9 to TRBJ2-3, with TRBD1 as a possible D gene (6 bases). The CDR3 is 15 residues long. Germline lookup yields CDR1 SEHNR and CDR2 FQNEAQ (reference sequence). The V and J ends lost 4 bases and 6 bases respectively, with 17 bases between them. For the CDR3, the DNA is TGTGCCAGCAGCTACGGGACAAGCCAGGTGGATACGCAGTATTTT. Protein product: CASSYGTSQVDTQYF.

The chain uses TRBV4-3 and TRBJ1-1; TRBD1 is a possible D gene (5 bases). Germline V gene data show CDR1 as LGHNA and CDR2 as YSLEER. The length of the CDR3 is 13 residues. V gave up 2 bases and J gave up 5 bases, with 9 bases separating them. The CDR3 sequence is CASSQPGGTEAFF. CDR3 DNA sequence: TGCGCCAGCAGCCAACCTGGGGGGACTGAAGCTTTCTTT.

The CDR3 here is CASSLHDRHTEAFF. The DNA of the CDR3 is TGTGCCAGCAGTTTACACGACAGACACACTGAAGCTTTCTTT. The chain combines TRBV28 with TRBJ1-1, with D maybe TRBD1 (5 bases). The V end was cut by 2 bases, the J end by 3 bases, with 10 bases between. Germline values: CDR1 MDHEN, CDR2 SYDVKM. This CDR3 is built from 14 residues.

This clone has a single count. The rearrangement joins TRBV4-3 to TRBJ2-6, with 9 bases identical to TRBD1. The germline CDR1 and CDR2 sequences are LGHNA and YSLEER. CDR3 length equals 17 residues. V was clipped by 4 bases and J by 1 base; unmatched bases: 5. The CDR3 DNA reads as TGCGCCAGCAGCCCCCGGGACAGGGATTCTGGGGCCAACGTCCTGACTTTC. It encodes CASSPRDRDSGANVLTF.

The chain links TRBV27 to TRBJ2-1; 9 bases map to TRBD1. The CDR3 sequence is 15 residues long. Germline CDR1 is MNHEY and CDR2 is SMNVEV (reference sequence). Germline trimming cut 6 bases from V and 3 bases from J; bases unmatched to any gene: 6. CDR3 DNA sequence: TGTGCCAGCAGGCCCGGGACAGGGATCTACAATGAGCAGTTCTTC. Its protein product is CASRPGTGIYNEQFF.

The V call is TRBV12-5, the J call TRBJ2-3; 10 bases match TRBD1. This CDR3 spans 15 amino acids. Per the germline V gene, CDR1 is LGHNT and CDR2 is FRNRAP. Unmatched junction bases numbered 5, after V lost 5 bases and J lost 3 bases. DNA for the CDR3: TGTGCTAGTGGTCCCGGACAGGGGGTGACAGATACGCAGTATTTT. Residues: CASGPGQGVTDTQYF.

The J gene is TRBJ2-7, the V gene TRBV5-1, with 12 bases aligning to TRBD2. The V gene end was trimmed by 1 base and the J gene end by 0 bases; junction bases not matched to a gene: 2. The germline CDR1 and CDR2 sequences are SGHRS and YFSETQ. The CDR3 runs 16 residues. The CDR3 reads CASSLTSGRPSYEQYF. The CDR3 nucleotides read TGCGCCAGCAGCTTGACTAGCGGGAGGCCCTCCTACGAGCAGTACTTC.

This clone was picked up one time. The J gene is TRBJ2-6, the V gene TRBV19, with no clear D. V was trimmed by 6 bases and J by 0 bases, leaving 9 bases between them. Germline values: CDR1 LNHDA, CDR2 SQIVND (reference sequence). The CDR3 contains 15 residues. The CDR3: CASRSVSSGANVLTF. The CDR3 DNA reads as TGTGCCAGTAGGAGCGTGAGCTCTGGGGCCAACGTCCTGACTTTC.

This chain links TRBV3-1 (or the pseudogene TRBV3-2) with TRBJ2-1, with 8 bases aligning to TRBD2. Germline V CDR1 and CDR2: LGHDT, YNNKEL (reference sequence). CDR3 length: 20 amino acids. Trimming removed 0 bases from V and 4 bases from J; junction bases left unmatched: 17. The CDR3 DNA follows: TGTGCCAGCAGCCAAGATTTGGGGGGTGCCGGGACTAGTCCTTACAATGAGCAGTTCTTC. Protein sequence: CASSQDLGGAGTSPYNEQFF.

The V gene is TRBV10-3, the J gene TRBJ1-6; 8 nucleotides align to TRBD1. Germline assignment: CDR1 ENHRY and CDR2 SYGVKD. The ends lost 7 bases at V and 9 bases at J; junction bases unmatched: 11. The CDR3 runs 15 residues. The CDR3 reads CAITDRQGISSPLHF. The DNA for the CDR3 is TGTGCCATCACTGACAGACAGGGGATAAGTTCACCCCTCCACTTT.

The rearrangement joins TRBV7-3 to TRBJ2-6; 7 bases fit TRBD1. The CDR3 consists of 15 residues. From germline, CDR1 is SGHTA and CDR2 FQGTGA. V was pared by 6 bases and J by 3 bases, with 5 bases of the junction left unmatched. The CDR3 spells CASSSTGFGANVLTF. CDR3 bases: TGTGCCAGCAGTTCGACAGGGTTTGGGGCCAACGTCCTGACTTTC.